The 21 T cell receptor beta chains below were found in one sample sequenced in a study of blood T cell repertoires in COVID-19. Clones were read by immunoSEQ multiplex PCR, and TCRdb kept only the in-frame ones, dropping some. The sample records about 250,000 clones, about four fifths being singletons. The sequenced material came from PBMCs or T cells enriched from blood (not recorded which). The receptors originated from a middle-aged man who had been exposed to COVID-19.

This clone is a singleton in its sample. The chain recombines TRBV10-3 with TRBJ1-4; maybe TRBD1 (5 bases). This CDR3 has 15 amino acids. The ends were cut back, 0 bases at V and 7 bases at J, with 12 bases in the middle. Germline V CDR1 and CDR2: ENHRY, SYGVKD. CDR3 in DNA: TGTGCCATCAGTGAGTCGGCGGGGGTTAGTGAAAAACTGTTTTTT. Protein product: CAISESAGVSEKLFF.

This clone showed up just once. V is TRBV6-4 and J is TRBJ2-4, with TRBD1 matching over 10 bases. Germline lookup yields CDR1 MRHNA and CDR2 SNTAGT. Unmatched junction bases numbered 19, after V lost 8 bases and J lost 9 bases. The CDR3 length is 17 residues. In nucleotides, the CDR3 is TGTGCCAGCCCTAGAGGTGGGACAGGGGAATTACGTGGCATTCAGTACTTC. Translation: CASPRGGTGELRGIQYF.

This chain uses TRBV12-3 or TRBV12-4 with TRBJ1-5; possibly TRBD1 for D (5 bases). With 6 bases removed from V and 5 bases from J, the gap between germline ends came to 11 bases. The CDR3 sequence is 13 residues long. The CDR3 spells CASRPDRHQPQHF. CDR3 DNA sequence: TGTGCCAGCAGGCCCGACAGACATCAGCCCCAGCATTTT.

CDR3 sequence reads: CASSAYRGVGETQYF. Here the CDR3 DNA reads TGTGCCAGCAGCGCCTACAGGGGGGTCGGAGAGACCCAGTACTTC. The chain employs TRBV9 and TRBJ2-5; 8 nucleotides line up with TRBD1. J was trimmed by 4 bases and V by 3 bases; bases with no gene match: 8. This CDR3 contains 15 residues. Germline V lookup: CDR1 SGDLS, CDR2 YYNGEE. The entire variable domain, with the rest obtained from reference TRBV9 and TRBJ2-5, is as follows: DSGVTQTPKHLITATGQRVTLRCSPRSGDLSVYWYQQSLDQGLQFLIQYYNGEERAKGNILERFSAQQFPDLHSELNLSSLELGDSALYFCASSAYRGVGETQYFGPGTRLLVL.

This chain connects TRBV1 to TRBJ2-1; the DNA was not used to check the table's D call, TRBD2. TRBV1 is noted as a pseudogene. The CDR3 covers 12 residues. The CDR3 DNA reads TGCACCAGCGAGCCCCGGGTTTACGAGCAGTTCTTC. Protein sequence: CTSEPRVYEQFF.

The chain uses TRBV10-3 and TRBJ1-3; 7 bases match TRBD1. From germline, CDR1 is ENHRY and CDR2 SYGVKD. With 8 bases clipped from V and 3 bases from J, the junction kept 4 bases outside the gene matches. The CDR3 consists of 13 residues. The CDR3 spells CAIRDSDGNTIYF. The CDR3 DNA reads TGTGCCATCCGGGACAGCGATGGAAACACCATATATTTT.

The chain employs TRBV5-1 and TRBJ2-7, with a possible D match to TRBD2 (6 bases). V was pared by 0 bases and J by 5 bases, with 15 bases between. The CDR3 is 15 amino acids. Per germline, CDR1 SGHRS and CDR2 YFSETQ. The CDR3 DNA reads TGCGCCAGCAGCTTGGGACTAGGGGCTTTCAACGAGCAGTACTTC. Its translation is CASSLGLGAFNEQYF.

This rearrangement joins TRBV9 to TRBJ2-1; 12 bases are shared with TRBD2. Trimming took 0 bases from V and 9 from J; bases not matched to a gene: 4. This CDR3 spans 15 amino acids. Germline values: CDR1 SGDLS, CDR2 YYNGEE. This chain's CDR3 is CASSVGTSGMGEQFF. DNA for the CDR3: TGTGCCAGCAGCGTAGGGACTAGCGGGATGGGTGAGCAGTTCTTC.

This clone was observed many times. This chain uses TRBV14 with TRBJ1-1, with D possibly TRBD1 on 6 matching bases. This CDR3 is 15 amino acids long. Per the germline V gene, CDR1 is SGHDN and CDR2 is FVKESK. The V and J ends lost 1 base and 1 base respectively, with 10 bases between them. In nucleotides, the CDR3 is TGTGCCAGCAGCCAAGTTACAGGGTGGAACACTGAAGCTTTCTTT. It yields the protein CASSQVTGWNTEAFF.

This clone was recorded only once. The CDR3 loop is CSAAGDKYNEQFF. In nucleotides, the CDR3 is TGCAGCGCCGCCGGGGACAAGTACAATGAGCAGTTCTTC. The V gene is TRBV29-1, the J gene TRBJ2-1; D is possibly TRBD1 (6 bases). The CDR3 runs 13 residues. CDR1 SQVTM and CDR2 ANQGSEA come from the germline V gene. Trimming left V 7 bases short and J 4 bases short, with 14 bases between.

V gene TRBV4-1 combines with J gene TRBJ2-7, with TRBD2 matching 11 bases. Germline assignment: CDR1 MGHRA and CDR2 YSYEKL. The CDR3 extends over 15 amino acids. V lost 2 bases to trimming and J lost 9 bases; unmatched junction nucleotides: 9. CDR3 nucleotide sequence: TGCGCCAGCAGCCAACCCACTAGCGGGAGTGTAAGGCAGTACTTC. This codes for CASSQPTSGSVRQYF.

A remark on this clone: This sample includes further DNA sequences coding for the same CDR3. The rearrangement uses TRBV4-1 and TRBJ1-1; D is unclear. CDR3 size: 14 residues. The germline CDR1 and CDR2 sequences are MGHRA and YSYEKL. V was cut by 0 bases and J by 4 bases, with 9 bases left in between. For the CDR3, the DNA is TGCGCCAGCAGCCAAGATCGGGTCAGCACTGAAGCTTTCTTT. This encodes CASSQDRVSTEAFF.

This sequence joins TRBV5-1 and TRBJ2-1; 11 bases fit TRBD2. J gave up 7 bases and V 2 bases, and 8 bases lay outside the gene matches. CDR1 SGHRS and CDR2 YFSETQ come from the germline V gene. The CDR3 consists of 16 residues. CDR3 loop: CASSFGGLAASNEQFF. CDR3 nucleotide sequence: TGCGCCAGCAGCTTTGGGGGACTAGCGGCTTCAAATGAGCAGTTCTTC.

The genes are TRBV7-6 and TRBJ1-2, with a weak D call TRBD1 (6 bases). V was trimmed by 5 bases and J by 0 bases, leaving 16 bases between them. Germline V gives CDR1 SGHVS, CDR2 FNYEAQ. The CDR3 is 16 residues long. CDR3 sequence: CASSPIDRKTNYGYTF. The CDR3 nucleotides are TGTGCCAGCAGCCCGATCGACAGGAAGACTAACTATGGCTACACCTTC.

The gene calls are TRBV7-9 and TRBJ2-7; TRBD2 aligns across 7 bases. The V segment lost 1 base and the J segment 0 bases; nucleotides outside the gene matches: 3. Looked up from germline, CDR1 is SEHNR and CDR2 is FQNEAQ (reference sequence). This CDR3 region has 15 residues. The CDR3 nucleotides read TGTGCCAGCAGCTTAGGGGCTAGCGGCTCCTACGAGCAGTACTTC. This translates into CASSLGASGSYEQYF.

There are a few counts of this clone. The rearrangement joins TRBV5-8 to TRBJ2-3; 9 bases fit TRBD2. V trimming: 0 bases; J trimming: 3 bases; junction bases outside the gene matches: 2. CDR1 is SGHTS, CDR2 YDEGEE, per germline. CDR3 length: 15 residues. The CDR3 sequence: CASSLELAGTDTQYF. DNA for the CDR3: TGTGCCAGCAGCTTGGAGCTAGCGGGAACAGATACGCAGTATTTT.

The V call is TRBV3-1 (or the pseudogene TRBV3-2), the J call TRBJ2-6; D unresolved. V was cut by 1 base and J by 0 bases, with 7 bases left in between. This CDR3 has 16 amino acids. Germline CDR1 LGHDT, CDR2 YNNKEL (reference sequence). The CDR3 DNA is TGTGCCAGCAGCCAAGGGGCCTTCTCTGGGGCCAACGTCCTGACTTTC. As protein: CASSQGAFSGANVLTF.

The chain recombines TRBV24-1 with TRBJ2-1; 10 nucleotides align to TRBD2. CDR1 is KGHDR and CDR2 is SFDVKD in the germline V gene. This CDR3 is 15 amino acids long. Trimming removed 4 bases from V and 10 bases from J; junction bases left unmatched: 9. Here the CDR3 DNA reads TGTGCCACCAGTGACAATCCCCCTAGCGGGAGAGAGCAGTTCTTC. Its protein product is CATSDNPPSGREQFF.

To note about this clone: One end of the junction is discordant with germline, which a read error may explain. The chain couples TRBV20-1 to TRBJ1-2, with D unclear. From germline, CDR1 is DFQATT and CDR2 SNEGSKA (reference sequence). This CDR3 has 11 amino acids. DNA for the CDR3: TGCAGCGCTAATACTAACTATGGCTACACCTTC. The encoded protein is CSANTNYGYTF.

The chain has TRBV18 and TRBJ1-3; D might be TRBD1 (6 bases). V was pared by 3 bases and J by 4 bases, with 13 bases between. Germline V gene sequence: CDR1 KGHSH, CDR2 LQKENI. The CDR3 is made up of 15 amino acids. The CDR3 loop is CASSPRGLLGNTIYF. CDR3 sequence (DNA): TGTGCCAGCTCACCGCGGGGGCTTTTAGGAAACACCATATATTTT. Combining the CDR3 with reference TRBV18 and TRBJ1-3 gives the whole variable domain NAGVMQNPRHLVRRRGQEARLRCSPMKGHSHVYWYRQLPEEGLKFMVYLQKENIIDESGMPKERFSAEFPKEGPSILRIQQVVRGDSAAYFCASSPRGLLGNTIYFGEGSWLTVV.

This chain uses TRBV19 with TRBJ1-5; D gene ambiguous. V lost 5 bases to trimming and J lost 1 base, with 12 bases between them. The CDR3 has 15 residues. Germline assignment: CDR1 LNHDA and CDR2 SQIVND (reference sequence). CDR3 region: CASSDLGRSNQPQHF. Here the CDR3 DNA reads TGTGCCAGTAGTGACCTAGGTAGGAGCAATCAGCCCCAGCATTTT.